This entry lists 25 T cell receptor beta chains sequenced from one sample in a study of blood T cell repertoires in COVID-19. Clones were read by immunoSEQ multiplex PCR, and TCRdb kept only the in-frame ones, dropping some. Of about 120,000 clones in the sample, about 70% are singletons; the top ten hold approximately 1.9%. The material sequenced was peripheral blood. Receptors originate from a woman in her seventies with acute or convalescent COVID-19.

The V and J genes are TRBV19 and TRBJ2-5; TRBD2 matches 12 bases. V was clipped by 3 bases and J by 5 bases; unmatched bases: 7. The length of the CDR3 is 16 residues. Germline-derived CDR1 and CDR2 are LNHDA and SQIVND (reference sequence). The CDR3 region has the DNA TGTGCCAGTAGTATTTCGGCTAGCGGGGGGGCTGAGACCCAGTACTTC. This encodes CASSISASGGAETQYF.

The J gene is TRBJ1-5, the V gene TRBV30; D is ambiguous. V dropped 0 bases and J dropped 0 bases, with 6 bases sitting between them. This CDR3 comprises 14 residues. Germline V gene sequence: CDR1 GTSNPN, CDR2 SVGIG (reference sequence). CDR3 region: CAWSVGDSNQPQHF. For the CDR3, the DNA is TGTGCCTGGAGTGTCGGAGATAGCAATCAGCCCCAGCATTTT. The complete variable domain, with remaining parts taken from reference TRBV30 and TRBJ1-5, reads SQTIHQWPATLVQPVGSPLSLECTVEGTSNPNLYWYRQAAGRGLQLLFYSVGIGQISSEVPQNLSASRPQDRQFILSSKKLLLSDSGFYLCAWSVGDSNQPQHFGDGTRLSIL.

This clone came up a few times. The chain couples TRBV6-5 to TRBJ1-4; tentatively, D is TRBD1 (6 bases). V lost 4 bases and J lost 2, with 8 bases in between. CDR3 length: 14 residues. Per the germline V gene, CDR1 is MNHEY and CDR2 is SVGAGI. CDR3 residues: CASSWTATNEKLFF. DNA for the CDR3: TGTGCCAGCAGTTGGACAGCTACTAATGAAAAACTGTTTTTT.

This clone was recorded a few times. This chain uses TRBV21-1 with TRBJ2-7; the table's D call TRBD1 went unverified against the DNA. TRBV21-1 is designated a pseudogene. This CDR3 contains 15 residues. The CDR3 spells CASSRQGKKNYEQYF. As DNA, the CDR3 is TGTGCCAGCAGCAGGCAGGGGAAAAAAAACTACGAGCAGTACTTC.

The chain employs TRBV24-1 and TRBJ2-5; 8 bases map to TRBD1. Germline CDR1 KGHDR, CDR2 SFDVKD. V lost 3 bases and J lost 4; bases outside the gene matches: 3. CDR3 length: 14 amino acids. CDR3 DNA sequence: TGTGCCACCAGTGATGCCACAGGGGGAGAGACCCAGTACTTC. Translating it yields CATSDATGGETQYF.

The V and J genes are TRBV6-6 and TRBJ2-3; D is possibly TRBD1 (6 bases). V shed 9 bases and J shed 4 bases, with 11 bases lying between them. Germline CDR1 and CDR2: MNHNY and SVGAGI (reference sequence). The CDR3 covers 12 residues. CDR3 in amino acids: CASREGADTQYF. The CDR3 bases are TGTGCCAGTCGCGAGGGGGCAGATACGCAGTATTTT.

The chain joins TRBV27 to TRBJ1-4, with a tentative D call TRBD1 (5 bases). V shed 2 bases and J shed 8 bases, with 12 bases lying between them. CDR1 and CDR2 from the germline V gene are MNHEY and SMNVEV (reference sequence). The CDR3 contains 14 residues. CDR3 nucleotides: TGTGCCAGCAGTTTAGGCAGGGTGGGAGAAAAACTGTTTTTT. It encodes CASSLGRVGEKLFF.

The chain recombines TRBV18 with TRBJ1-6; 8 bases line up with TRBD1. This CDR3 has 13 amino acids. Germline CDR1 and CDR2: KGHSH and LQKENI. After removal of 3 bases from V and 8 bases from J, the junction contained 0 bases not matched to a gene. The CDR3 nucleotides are TGTGCCAGCTCACCGGGACAGGATTCACCCCTCCACTTT. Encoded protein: CASSPGQDSPLHF.

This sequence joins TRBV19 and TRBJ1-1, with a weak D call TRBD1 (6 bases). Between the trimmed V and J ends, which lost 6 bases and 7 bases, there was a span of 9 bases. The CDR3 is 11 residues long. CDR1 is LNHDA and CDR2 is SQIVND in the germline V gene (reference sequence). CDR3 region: CASRRTVEAFF. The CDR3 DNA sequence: TGTGCCAGTAGGAGGACAGTTGAAGCTTTCTTT.

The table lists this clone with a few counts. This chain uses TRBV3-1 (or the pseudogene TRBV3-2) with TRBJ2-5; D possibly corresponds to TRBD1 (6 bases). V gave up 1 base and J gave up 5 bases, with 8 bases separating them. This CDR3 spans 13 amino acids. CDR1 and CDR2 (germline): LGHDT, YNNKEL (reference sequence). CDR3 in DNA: TGTGCCAGCAGCCAAGTCAGGGGCGAGACCCAGTACTTC. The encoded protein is CASSQVRGETQYF.

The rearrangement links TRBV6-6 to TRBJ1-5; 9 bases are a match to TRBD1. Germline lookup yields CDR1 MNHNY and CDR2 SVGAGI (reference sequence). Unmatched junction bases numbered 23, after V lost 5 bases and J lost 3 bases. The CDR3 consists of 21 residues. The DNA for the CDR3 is TGTGCCAGCAGTCCTCGACAGGGGGGTCTTACGAAGTTACGAGTCAATCAGCCCCAGCATTTT. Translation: CASSPRQGGLTKLRVNQPQHF.

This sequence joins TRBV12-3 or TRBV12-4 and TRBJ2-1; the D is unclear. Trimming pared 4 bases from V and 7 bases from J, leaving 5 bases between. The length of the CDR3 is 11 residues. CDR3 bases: TGTGCCAGCAGTTCTAGGAATGAGCAGTTCTTC. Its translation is CASSSRNEQFF.

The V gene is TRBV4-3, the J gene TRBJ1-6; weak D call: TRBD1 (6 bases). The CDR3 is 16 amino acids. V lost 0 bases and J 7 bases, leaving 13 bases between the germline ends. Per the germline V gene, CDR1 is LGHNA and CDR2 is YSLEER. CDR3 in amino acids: CASSQDVEQGNSPLHF. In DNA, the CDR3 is TGCGCCAGCAGCCAAGATGTCGAACAGGGCAATTCACCCCTCCACTTT.

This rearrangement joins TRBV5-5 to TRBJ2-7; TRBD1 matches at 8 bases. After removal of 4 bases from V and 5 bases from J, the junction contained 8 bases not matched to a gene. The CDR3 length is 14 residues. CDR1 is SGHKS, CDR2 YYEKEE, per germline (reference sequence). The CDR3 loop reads CASSLRTGPDEQYF. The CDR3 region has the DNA TGTGCCAGCAGCCTCAGGACAGGGCCCGACGAGCAGTACTTC.

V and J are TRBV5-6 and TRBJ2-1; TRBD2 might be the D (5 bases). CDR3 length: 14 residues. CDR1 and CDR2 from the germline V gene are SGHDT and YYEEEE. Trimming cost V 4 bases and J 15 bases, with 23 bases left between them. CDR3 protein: CASSPRLMGRAVFF. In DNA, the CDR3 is TGTGCCAGCAGCCCACGACTGATGGGCCGAGCGGTGTTCTTC.

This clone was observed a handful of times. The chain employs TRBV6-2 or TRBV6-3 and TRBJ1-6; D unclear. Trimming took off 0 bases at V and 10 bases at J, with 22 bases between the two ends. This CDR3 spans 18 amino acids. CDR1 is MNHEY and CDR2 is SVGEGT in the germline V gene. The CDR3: CASSYSETGRVQRSPLHF. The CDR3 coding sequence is TGTGCCAGCAGTTACTCCGAAACCGGGAGAGTCCAGAGGTCACCCCTCCACTTT.

The CDR3 sequence is CASSLVRHGNLDTQYF. For the CDR3, the DNA is TGTGCCAGCAGCTTGGTGAGACATGGTAATTTAGATACGCAGTATTTT. This chain connects TRBV5-6 to TRBJ2-3; no clear D. Germline CDR1 is SGHDT and CDR2 is YYEEEE. The CDR3 extends over 16 amino acids. V was shortened by 0 bases and J by 5 bases, with 16 bases between the two germline ends.

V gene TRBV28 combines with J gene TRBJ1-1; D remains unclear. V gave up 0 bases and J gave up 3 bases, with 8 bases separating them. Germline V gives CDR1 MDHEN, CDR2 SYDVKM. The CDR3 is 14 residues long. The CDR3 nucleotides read TGTGCCAGCAGTTTATGGGGAGGAGACACTGAAGCTTTCTTT. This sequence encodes CASSLWGGDTEAFF. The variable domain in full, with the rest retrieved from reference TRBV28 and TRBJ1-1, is DVKVTQSSRYLVKRTGEKVFLECVQDMDHENMFWYRQDPGLGLRLIYFSYDVKMKEKGDIPEGYSVSREKKERFSLILESASTNQTSMYLCASSLWGGDTEAFFGQGTRLTVV.

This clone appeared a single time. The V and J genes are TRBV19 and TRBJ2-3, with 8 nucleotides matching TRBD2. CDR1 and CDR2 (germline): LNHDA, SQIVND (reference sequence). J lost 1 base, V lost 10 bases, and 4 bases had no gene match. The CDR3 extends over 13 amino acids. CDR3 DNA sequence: TGTGCCACCCGAGCGGGGGGCACAGATACGCAGTATTTT. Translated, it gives CATRAGGTDTQYF.

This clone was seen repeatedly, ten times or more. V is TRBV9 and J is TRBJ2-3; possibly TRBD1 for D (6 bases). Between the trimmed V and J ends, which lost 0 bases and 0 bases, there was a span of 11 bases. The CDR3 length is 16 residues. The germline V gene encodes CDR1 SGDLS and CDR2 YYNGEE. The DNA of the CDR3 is TGTGCCAGCAGCGTAGTAGGGGGAATTAGCACAGATACGCAGTATTTT. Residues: CASSVVGGISTDTQYF.

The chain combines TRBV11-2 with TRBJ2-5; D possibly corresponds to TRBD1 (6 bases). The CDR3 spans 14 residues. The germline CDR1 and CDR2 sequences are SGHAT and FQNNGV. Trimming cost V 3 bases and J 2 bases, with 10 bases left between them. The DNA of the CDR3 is TGTGCCAGCAGCTTGGTCAGGGGACAAGAGACCCAGTACTTC. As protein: CASSLVRGQETQYF.

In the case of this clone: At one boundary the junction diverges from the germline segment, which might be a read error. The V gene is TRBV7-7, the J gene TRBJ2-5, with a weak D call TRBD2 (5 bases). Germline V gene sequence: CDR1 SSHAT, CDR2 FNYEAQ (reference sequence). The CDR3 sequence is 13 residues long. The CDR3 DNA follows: TGTGCTAGCAGCCCGGACTTGGGAGAGACCCAGTACTTC. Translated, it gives CASSPDLGETQYF.

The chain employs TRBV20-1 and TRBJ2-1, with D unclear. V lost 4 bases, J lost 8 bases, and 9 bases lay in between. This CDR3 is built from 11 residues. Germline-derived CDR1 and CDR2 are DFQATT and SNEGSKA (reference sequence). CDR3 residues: CSANYDYEQFF. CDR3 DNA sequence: TGCAGTGCTAATTACGACTATGAGCAGTTCTTC.

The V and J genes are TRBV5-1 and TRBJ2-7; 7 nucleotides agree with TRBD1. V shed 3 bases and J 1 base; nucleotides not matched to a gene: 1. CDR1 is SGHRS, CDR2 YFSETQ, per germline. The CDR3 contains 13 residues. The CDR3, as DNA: TGCGCCAGCAGCTCGACAGGGTCCTACGAGCAGTACTTC. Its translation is CASSSTGSYEQYF.

CDR3 DNA: TGTGCCAGCAGTGAATCGAGGCAGGGTCACGAGCAGTACTTC. This codes for CASSESRQGHEQYF. The J gene is TRBJ2-7, the V gene TRBV2, with a tentative D call TRBD1 (5 bases). Trimming stripped 2 bases from V and 5 bases from J, with 13 bases between. The CDR3 spans 14 residues. CDR1 is SNHLY, CDR2 FYNNEI, per germline.